This T cell receptor (beta chain) came from a study of cytomegalovirus exposure and HLA in healthy donors. As for the study in general: The approximately 110 validation repertoires, a later analysis reported, used the same platform as the 600 to 700 repertoires from the first cohort.

V lost 3 bases and J 8 bases, leaving 16 bases between the germline ends. Germline V gene data show CDR1 as SGHAT and CDR2 as FQNNGV. The CDR3 sequence is 15 residues long. Of note for this clone: Its antigen is still unknown.

Data came from immunoSEQ multiplex PCR; TCRdb stores just in-frame clones and leaves some out. The repertoire has 250,000 to 400,000 clones, approximately 88% of them found once; the top ten carry roughly 0.88%. Notes on the study in general: Per published reports, the classifier diagnosed cytomegalovirus status with high specificity and sensitivity. Clusters of TCRs from the first cohort tended to co-occur in the 120 or so validation repertoires (as a later analysis found). Rarity characterized most TCR sequences, yet some public TCRs appeared in many donors.

This chain connects TRBV11-2 to TRBJ1-4, with TRBD1 as a possible D gene (5 bases). The sequenced sample consisted of PBMCs. This TCR was sampled from a man aged 25-45 years in good health and CMV-seronegative. The CDR3 region is CASSLGGREGEKLFF. DNA for the CDR3: TGTGCCAGCAGCTTGGGGGGGAGAGAAGGGGAAAAACTGTTTTTT.